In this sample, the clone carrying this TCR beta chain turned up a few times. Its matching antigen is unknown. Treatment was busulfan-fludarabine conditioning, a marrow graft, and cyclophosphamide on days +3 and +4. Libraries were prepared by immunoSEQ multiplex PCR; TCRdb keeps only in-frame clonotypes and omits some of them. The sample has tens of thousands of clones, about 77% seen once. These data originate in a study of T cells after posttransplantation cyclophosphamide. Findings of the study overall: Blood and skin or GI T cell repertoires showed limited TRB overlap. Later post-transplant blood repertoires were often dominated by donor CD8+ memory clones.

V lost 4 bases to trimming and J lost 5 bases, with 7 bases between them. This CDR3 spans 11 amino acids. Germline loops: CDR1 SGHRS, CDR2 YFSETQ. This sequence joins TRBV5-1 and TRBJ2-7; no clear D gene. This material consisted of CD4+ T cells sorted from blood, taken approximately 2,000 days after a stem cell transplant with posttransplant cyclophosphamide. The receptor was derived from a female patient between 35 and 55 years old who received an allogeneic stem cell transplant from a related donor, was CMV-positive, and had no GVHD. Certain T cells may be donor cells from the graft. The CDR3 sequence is CASSTRDEQYF. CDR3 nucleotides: TGCGCCAGCAGCACCCGGGACGAGCAGTACTTC.